The next 26 T cell receptor beta chains were all read from a single sample in a study of a mutant IDH1 vaccine in newly diagnosed glioma. Time point noted: week 23, last vaccination. The study gave 300 ug of mutant IDH1 20-mer peptide per vaccine dose, with topical imiquimod. Data came from immunoSEQ multiplex PCR; TCRdb stores just in-frame clones and leaves some out. The sample has fewer than 35,000 clones; over 75% are singletons. These TCRs' antigens remain unknown. Sequencing was performed on PBMCs, taken from a glioma patient whose treatment included an IDH1 peptide vaccine. Source of these receptors: a man aged 35-49 years with glioma.

The V and J genes are TRBV6-1 and TRBJ2-7, with no clear D. The CDR3 consists of 15 residues. The V and J ends lost 4 bases and 1 base respectively, with 14 bases between them. Germline V gene lookup returns CDR1 MNHNS and CDR2 SASEGT. CDR3: CASSANYYLSYEQYV. Written as DNA, the CDR3 is TGTGCCAGCAGTGCCAATTACTACCTATCCTACGAGCAGTACGTC.

This clone was detected only once. J is TRBJ1-2 and V is TRBV6-1; 8 nucleotides match TRBD1. The CDR3 is made up of 11 amino acids. Germline-derived CDR1 and CDR2 are MNHNS and SASEGT. After removal of 6 bases from V and 6 bases from J, the junction contained 0 bases not matched to a gene. Here the CDR3 DNA reads TGTGCCAGCAGACAGGGGGATGGCTACACCTTC. Protein: CASRQGDGYTF.

The CDR3 reads CASSTEENTEAFF. CDR3 bases: TGTGCCAGCAGTACGGAGGAGAACACTGAAGCTTTCTTT. The chain joins TRBV6-5 to TRBJ1-1; D not certain. There are 13 residues in the CDR3. V was pared by 5 bases and J by 1 base, with 8 bases between. Germline V gene sequence: CDR1 MNHEY, CDR2 SVGAGI.

The chain recombines TRBV18 with TRBJ2-2; 7 bases fit TRBD2. Germline V gives CDR1 KGHSH, CDR2 LQKENI. V dropped 0 bases and J dropped 7; count of bases not matched to a gene: 8. This CDR3 comprises 16 residues. CDR3 protein: CASSPPRGNIDGELFF. DNA of the CDR3: TGTGCCAGCTCACCACCGCGGGGGAATATCGACGGGGAGCTGTTTTTT.

The chain couples TRBV7-9 to TRBJ2-7, with D perhaps TRBD2 (5 bases). Germline assignment: CDR1 SEHNR and CDR2 FQNEAQ (reference sequence). The CDR3 is made up of 12 amino acids. Trimming took 1 base from V and 7 from J, leaving 8 bases between them. Here the CDR3 reads CASSLGRGEQYF. The CDR3, as DNA: TGTGCCAGCAGCTTAGGGCGAGGGGAGCAGTACTTC.

The CDR3 coding sequence is TGCGCCAGCAGTCAACCGGTCGAGGAAACCCGGGACAGGGAAGCCGGGGAGCTGTTTTTT. It is translated as CASSQPVEETRDREAGELFF. The V call is TRBV23-1, the J call TRBJ2-2; 9 nucleotides line up with TRBD1. TRBV23-1 counts as an open reading frame of uncertain function. The CDR3 loop spans 20 amino acids. Trimming cost V 2 bases and J 6 bases; bases outside gene matches: 19.

The gene calls are TRBV29-1 and TRBJ2-5, with a possible D match to TRBD1 (6 bases). V lost 8 bases and J lost 2, with 12 bases in between. The CDR3 contains 12 residues. Germline CDR1 SQVTM, CDR2 ANQGSEA. The CDR3: CSILTGQETQYF. The CDR3 region has the DNA TGCAGCATACTGACAGGTCAAGAGACCCAGTACTTC. Filled out from reference TRBV29-1 and TRBJ2-5, the complete variable domain reads SAVISQKPSRDICQRGTSLTIQCQVDSQVTMMFWYRQQPGQSLTLIATANQGSEATYESGFVIDKFPISRPNLTFSTLTVSNMSPEDSSIYLCSILTGQETQYFGPGTRLLVL.

The V and J genes are TRBV28 and TRBJ1-2; D perhaps matches TRBD1 (5 bases). The CDR3 spans 14 residues. Germline values: CDR1 MDHEN, CDR2 SYDVKM. Trimming left V 3 bases short and J 5 bases short, with 13 bases between. The CDR3 DNA reads TGTGCCAGCAGTTTGGGGGACGAGCATTATGGCTACACCTTC. Amino acid sequence: CASSLGDEHYGYTF.

CDR3 loop: CASSVAGGPDTQYF. In DNA form, the CDR3 reads TGTGCCAGCAGTGTAGCGGGAGGGCCAGATACGCAGTATTTT. The V and J genes are TRBV6-4 and TRBJ2-3; 11 nucleotides align to TRBD2. Germline V lookup: CDR1 MRHNA, CDR2 SNTAGT. The V gene end was trimmed by 4 bases and the J gene end by 4 bases; junction bases not matched to a gene: 1. This CDR3 spans 14 amino acids.

This chain uses TRBV5-1 with TRBJ2-5; 10 bases line up with TRBD1. CDR1 is SGHRS and CDR2 is YFSETQ in the germline V gene. The CDR3 has 16 amino acids. The junction had 7 bases not matched to a gene; V was cut back by 0 bases and J by 5 bases. The CDR3 region has the DNA TGCGCCAGCAGCTTGGGTCGACAGGGGGCAGGGGAGACCCAGTACTTC. Amino acid sequence: CASSLGRQGAGETQYF.

V gene TRBV9 combines with J gene TRBJ1-2; a possible D gene is TRBD1 (5 bases). Germline CDR1 reads SGDLS; CDR2 reads YYNGEE. The CDR3 consists of 13 residues. The V end lost 5 bases, the J end lost 4 bases, and 12 bases lay between the germline ends. CDR3 protein: CASSGQGVYGYTF. In nucleotides, the CDR3 is TGTGCCAGCAGTGGGCAGGGCGTCTATGGCTACACCTTC.

The chain combines TRBV4-1 with TRBJ2-4, with TRBD1 matching over 7 bases. The length of the CDR3 is 16 residues. Germline V CDR1 and CDR2: MGHRA, YSYEKL. The V segment lost 0 bases and the J segment 5 bases; nucleotides outside the gene matches: 7. Here the CDR3 DNA reads TGCGCCAGCAGCCAAGATATAGGGGGCGGTGAAAACATTCAGTACTTC. Translation: CASSQDIGGGENIQYF.

The genes are TRBV7-3 and TRBJ2-3; 7 bases are shared with TRBD2. Germline V gives CDR1 SGHTA, CDR2 FQGTGA. This CDR3 region has 16 residues. V lost 4 bases, J lost 4 bases, and 11 bases stayed unmatched. The CDR3 nucleotides read TGTGCCAGCAGCTGGCTCGGACCCCTAGCGGCAGATACGCAGTATTTT. Residues: CASSWLGPLAADTQYF.

The chain carries TRBV2 and TRBJ1-1, with unresolved D. The CDR3 is 14 amino acids. Trimming removed 8 bases from V and 4 bases from J, with 17 bases in between. CDR1 and CDR2 (germline): SNHLY, FYNNEI. The DNA of the CDR3 is TGTGCCAGCGGAGGGCAGACTCGGGGCACTGAAGCTTTCTTT. Translated, it gives CASGGQTRGTEAFF.

This chain uses TRBV10-3 with TRBJ2-2, with D unclear. The V end lost 11 bases, the J end lost 2 bases, and 15 bases lay between the germline ends. The CDR3 sequence is 14 residues long. The V gene's germline CDR1 is ENHRY and CDR2 SYGVKD. Here the CDR3 DNA reads TGTGCCGGCTCCGAAGGGCGTAACACCGGGGAGCTGTTTTTT. This sequence encodes CAGSEGRNTGELFF.

CDR3 nucleotides: TGTGCCAGCAGTGAACTTATCGTCCGGAACACTGAAGCTTTCTTT. Protein sequence: CASSELIVRNTEAFF. This chain joins TRBV6-1 and TRBJ1-1; D remains ambiguous. V lost 2 bases and J 1 base, leaving 11 bases between the germline ends. The CDR3 extends over 15 amino acids. Germline assignment: CDR1 MNHNS and CDR2 SASEGT.

V usage is TRBV19 and J usage is TRBJ1-4, with D maybe TRBD1 (5 bases). V lost 3 bases and J lost 8, with 16 bases in between. This CDR3 spans 15 amino acids. Germline loops: CDR1 LNHDA, CDR2 SQIVND (reference sequence). This CDR3 is CASSITGQIEEKLFF. The CDR3, as DNA: TGTGCCAGTAGTATCACTGGACAAATCGAGGAAAAACTGTTTTTT.

V usage is TRBV4-1 and J usage is TRBJ1-2, with D maybe TRBD1 (6 bases). CDR3 length: 14 amino acids. V was cut by 0 bases and J by 3 bases, with 8 bases left in between. CDR1 MGHRA and CDR2 YSYEKL come from the germline V gene. This CDR3 is CASSQDQGYYGYTF. The DNA of the CDR3 is TGCGCCAGCAGCCAAGATCAGGGGTACTATGGCTACACCTTC.

The chain combines TRBV27 with TRBJ1-1; no reliable D call. CDR3 length: 14 amino acids. Germline V gives CDR1 MNHEY, CDR2 SMNVEV (reference sequence). Trimming cost V 2 bases and J 7 bases, with 14 bases left between them. Here the CDR3 DNA reads TGTGCCAGCAGTTTAAGTCAGCGTGCGCTTGAAGCTTTCTTT. Its protein product is CASSLSQRALEAFF.

The genes are TRBV5-4 and TRBJ1-4; a weak D match, TRBD1 (5 bases). The CDR3 is 14 residues long. The V and J ends lost 2 bases and 3 bases respectively, with 8 bases between them. Germline V lookup: CDR1 SGHNT, CDR2 YYREEE (reference sequence). The CDR3: CASSFQGANEKLFF. CDR3 DNA sequence: TGTGCCAGCAGCTTCCAGGGAGCTAATGAAAAACTGTTTTTT.

The chain has TRBV18 and TRBJ2-1; 9 nucleotides line up with TRBD2. The junction had 7 bases not matched to a gene; V was cut back by 0 bases and J by 7 bases. CDR1 and CDR2 from the germline V gene are KGHSH and LQKENI. This CDR3 is built from 16 residues. CDR3 loop: CASSPPGLAGRNEQFF. CDR3 bases: TGTGCCAGCTCACCACCGGGGCTAGCGGGGAGGAATGAGCAGTTCTTC.

The genes are TRBV18 and TRBJ1-1; TRBD1 matches 9 bases. Germline loops: CDR1 KGHSH, CDR2 LQKENI. This CDR3 comprises 14 residues. The ends lost 3 bases at V and 4 bases at J; junction bases unmatched: 3. The CDR3 region has the DNA TGTGCCAGCTCACCCTCGACAGGGGGCACTGAAGCTTTCTTT. This gives the protein CASSPSTGGTEAFF.

Here the CDR3 reads CASSFGTGGHGYQETQYF. The CDR3 nucleotides are TGTGCCAGCAGCTTTGGGACAGGGGGCCATGGGTACCAAGAGACCCAGTACTTC. V is TRBV5-8 and J is TRBJ2-5; 12 bases map to TRBD1. The CDR3 runs to 18 residues. Germline V gene lookup returns CDR1 SGHTS and CDR2 YDEGEE. The V gene end was trimmed by 2 bases and the J gene end by 0 bases; junction bases not matched to a gene: 8.

This chain links TRBV6-1 with TRBJ2-7; 8 bases fit TRBD2. CDR3 size: 14 residues. Germline CDR1 is MNHNS and CDR2 is SASEGT. With 1 base clipped from V and 6 bases from J, the junction kept 5 bases outside the gene matches. CDR3 nucleotide sequence: TGTGCCAGCAGTGAAGGGCCAGCGGGGGCCGAGCAGTACGTC. It codes for CASSEGPAGAEQYV.

CDR3 DNA: TGTGCCAGCAGCCCGTCTTGGGGCACAGATACGCAGTATTTT. Translated: CASSPSWGTDTQYF. The chain couples TRBV7-3 to TRBJ2-3; unclear D gene. Deletions cut 5 bases from V and 1 base from J, with 10 bases between. Per germline, CDR1 SGHTA and CDR2 FQGTGA. The CDR3 is 14 amino acids.

The gene calls are TRBV7-9 and TRBJ2-3, with unresolved D. The V gene lost 10 bases and the J gene lost 4 bases, with 9 bases spanning the gap. This CDR3 comprises 11 residues. Germline loops: CDR1 SEHNR, CDR2 FQNEAQ (reference sequence). The DNA of the CDR3 is TGTGCCATTCCGGGCCCAGATACGCAGTATTTT. Encoded protein: CAIPGPDTQYF.